The rows below give T cell receptor beta chains drawn from one sample of a study of blood T cells in healthy people across ages. TCRdb passed the 5' RACE reads through MiXCR, listing each CDR3 protein once. The repertoire holds about 730,000 distinct CDR3 sequences, with roughly two fifths as singletons. Sequencing was performed on blood. The receptors shown here come from an older woman in good health. The CDR3 runs from the conserved cysteine through the conserved F or W. A D gene is named only where the DNA matches it firmly. A row's size may be missing; if present it is once, few, many or a size class.

j_call,v_call,clone_size,d_call,cdr3_aa,cdr3_nt
TRBJ2-1,TRBV4-2,many,TRBD2,CASGSRGLAGASGNEQFF,TGTGCCAGCGGTTCTAGGGGACTAGCGGGGGCCTCGGGGAATGAGCAGTTCTTC
TRBJ1-6,TRBV25-1,NA,NA,CASSRGSTGSPLHF,TGTGCCAGCAGCCGGGGCTCTACCGGTTCACCCCTCCACTTT
TRBJ2-1,TRBV12-3/TRBV12-4,NA,TRBD1,CASRSGTENEQFF,TGTGCCAGCAGGTCCGGGACAGAGAATGAGCAGTTCTTC
TRBJ2-1,TRBV27,NA,TRBD2,CASSLGSGSGNEQFF,TGTGCCAGCAGTTTGGGGAGCGGGAGCGGCAATGAGCAGTTCTTC
TRBJ1-2,TRBV20-1,NA,NA,CSARTPAGGPNYGYTF,TGCAGTGCTAGGACCCCTGCGGGCGGTCCTAACTATGGCTACACCTTC
TRBJ2-1,TRBV7-3,many,NA,CASSSGPNNEQFF,TGTGCCAGCAGCTCCGGGCCAAACAATGAGCAGTTCTTC
TRBJ2-7,TRBV13,NA,TRBD1,CASSADRGGLYEQYF,TGTGCCAGCAGCGCGGACAGGGGGGGTCTCTACGAGCAGTACTTC
TRBJ2-1,TRBV7-3,few,TRBD2,CASSFRRTSGPYNEQFF,TGTGCCAGCAGCTTCCGTCGGACTAGCGGACCCTACAATGAGCAGTTCTTC
TRBJ2-7,TRBV7-2,NA,NA,CASSPPRTGAYEQYF,TGTGCCAGCAGCCCACCGCGTACAGGAGCCTACGAGCAGTACTTC
TRBJ1-2,TRBV10-3,NA,NA,CAIEDPPDGYTF,TGTGCCATCGAGGACCCCCCAGATGGCTACACCTTC
TRBJ2-7,TRBV12-3/TRBV12-4,NA,NA,CASRKDGTSYEQYF,TGTGCCAGCAGGAAGGACGGGACCTCCTACGAGCAGTACTTC